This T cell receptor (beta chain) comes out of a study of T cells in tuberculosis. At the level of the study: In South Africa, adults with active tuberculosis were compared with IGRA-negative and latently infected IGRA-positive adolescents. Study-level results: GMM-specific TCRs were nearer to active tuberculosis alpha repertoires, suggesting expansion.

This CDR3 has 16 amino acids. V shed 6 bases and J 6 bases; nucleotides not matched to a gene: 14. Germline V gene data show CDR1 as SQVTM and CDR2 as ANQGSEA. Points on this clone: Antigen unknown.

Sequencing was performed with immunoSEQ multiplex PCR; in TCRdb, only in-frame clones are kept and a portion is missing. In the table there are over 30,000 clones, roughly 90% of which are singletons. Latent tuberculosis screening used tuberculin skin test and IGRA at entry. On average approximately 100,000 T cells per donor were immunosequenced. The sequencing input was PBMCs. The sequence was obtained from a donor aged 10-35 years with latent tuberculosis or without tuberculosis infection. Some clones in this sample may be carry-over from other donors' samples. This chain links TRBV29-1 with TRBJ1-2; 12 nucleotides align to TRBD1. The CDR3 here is CSVWMQVGQGANGYTF. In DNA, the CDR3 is TGCAGCGTGTGGATGCAAGTGGGACAGGGGGCCAATGGCTACACCTTC.